This TCR beta chain emerged from a study of blood T cell repertoires in COVID-19. Overall study context: Nucleic acid was either cDNA or gDNA, and it came from T cells, B-cell-depleted T cells, or PBMCs.

TCRdb's table, derived via immunoSEQ multiplex PCR, lists solely in-frame clones and lacks some. The sample lists roughly 50,000 clones; around 83% were seen once. Germline-derived CDR1 and CDR2 are LNHDA and SQIVND (reference sequence). Trimming took 1 base from V and 3 from J, leaving 12 bases between them. This CDR3 region has 16 residues. J is TRBJ1-4 and V is TRBV19, with no clear D. The receptor was isolated from a man aged 65 to 85 with active COVID-19. Material for sequencing was peripheral blood. Written as DNA, the CDR3 is TGTGCCAGTAGTATAGTCCACAGTCTATCTAATGAAAAACTGTTTTTT. Its protein is CASSIVHSLSNEKLFF.